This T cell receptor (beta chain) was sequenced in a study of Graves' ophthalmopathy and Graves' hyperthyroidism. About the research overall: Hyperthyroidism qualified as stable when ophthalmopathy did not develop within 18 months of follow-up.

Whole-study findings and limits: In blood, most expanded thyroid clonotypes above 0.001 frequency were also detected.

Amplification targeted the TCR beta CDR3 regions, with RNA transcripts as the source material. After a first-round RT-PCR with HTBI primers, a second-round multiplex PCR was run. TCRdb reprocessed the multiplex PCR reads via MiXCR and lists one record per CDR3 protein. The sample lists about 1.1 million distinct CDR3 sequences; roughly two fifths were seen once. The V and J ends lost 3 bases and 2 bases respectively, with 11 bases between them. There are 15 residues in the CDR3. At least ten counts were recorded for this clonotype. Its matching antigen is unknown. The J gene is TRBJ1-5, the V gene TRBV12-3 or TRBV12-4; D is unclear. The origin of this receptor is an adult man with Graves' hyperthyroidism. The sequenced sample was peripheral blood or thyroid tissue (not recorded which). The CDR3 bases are TGTGCCAGCAGTTTCGAGGACCGTTGCAATCAGCCCCAGCATTTT. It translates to CASSFEDRCNQPQHF.